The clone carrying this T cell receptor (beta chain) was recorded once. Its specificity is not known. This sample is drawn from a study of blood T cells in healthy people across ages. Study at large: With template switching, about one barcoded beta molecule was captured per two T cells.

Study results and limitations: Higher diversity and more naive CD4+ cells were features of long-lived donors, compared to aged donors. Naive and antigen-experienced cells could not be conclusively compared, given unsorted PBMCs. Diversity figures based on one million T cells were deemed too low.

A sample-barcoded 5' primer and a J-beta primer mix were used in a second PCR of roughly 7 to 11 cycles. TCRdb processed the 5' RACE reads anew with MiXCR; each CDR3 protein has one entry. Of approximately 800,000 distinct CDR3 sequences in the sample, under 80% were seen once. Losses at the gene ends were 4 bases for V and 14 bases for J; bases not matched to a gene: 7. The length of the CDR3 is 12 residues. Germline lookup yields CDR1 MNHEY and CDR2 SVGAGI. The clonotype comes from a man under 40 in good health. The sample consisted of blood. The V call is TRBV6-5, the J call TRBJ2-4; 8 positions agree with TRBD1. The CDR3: CASSFGQGVEYF. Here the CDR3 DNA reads TGTGCCAGCAGTTTCGGACAGGGTGTCGAGTACTTC.